The rows below give T cell receptor beta chains drawn from one sample of a study of blood T cell repertoires in COVID-19. Clones were read by immunoSEQ multiplex PCR, and TCRdb kept only the in-frame ones, dropping some. Of about 160,000 clones in the sample, approximately 77% were seen once. The source material was PBMCs or T cells enriched from blood (not recorded which). These receptors were obtained from a man aged 55 to 69 who had recovered from COVID-19. Both conserved end residues are part of each CDR3. The D gene is left open where the match is weak. Expanded clones are given a class, and other clones once, few, many or no size at all.

length: 15; J: TRBJ2-1; size: -; V: TRBV7-2; D: -; CDR3: CASSFSGGTYNEQFF; DNA: TGTGCCAGCAGCTTCAGTGGGGGGACCTACAATGAGCAGTTCTTC
length: 14; J: TRBJ2-7; size: few; V: TRBV27; D: TRBD1; CDR3: CASSRTTGSYEQYF; DNA: TGTGCCAGCAGCCGAACGACAGGGAGCTACGAGCAGTACTTC
length: 13; J: TRBJ2-7; size: -; V: TRBV3-1/TRBV3-2; D: -; CDR3: CASSQVNVHEQYF; DNA: TGTGCCAGCAGCCAAGTAAATGTCCACGAGCAGTACTTC
length: 15; J: TRBJ1-5; size: -; V: TRBV2; D: -; CDR3: CASSPGRLYHQPQHF; DNA: TGTGCCAGCAGCCCGGGTAGGCTTTACCATCAGCCCCAGCATTTT
length: 17; J: TRBJ2-2; size: few; V: TRBV7-9; D: -; CDR3: CASSLLAGIANTGELFF; DNA: TGTGCCAGCAGCTTATTGGCAGGGATCGCGAACACCGGGGAGCTGTTTTTT
length: 14; J: TRBJ2-7; size: -; V: TRBV11-2; D: -; CDR3: CASSLVPGVYEQYF; DNA: TGTGCCAGCAGCTTAGTCCCCGGGGTCTACGAGCAGTACTTC
length: 15; J: TRBJ2-7; size: -; V: TRBV7-3; D: -; CDR3: CASSPAEGTTYEQYF; DNA: TGTGCCAGCAGCCCTGCGGAGGGGACGACCTACGAGCAGTACTTC
length: 17; J: TRBJ1-3; size: many; V: TRBV19; D: -; CDR3: CASSIHSTGLSGNTIYF; DNA: TGTGCCAGTAGTATTCACTCGACAGGCCTCTCTGGAAACACCATATATTTT
length: 17; J: TRBJ2-1; size: -; V: TRBV18; D: TRBD2; CDR3: CASSLTGTSGGLSEQFF; DNA: TGTGCCAGCTCACTTACCGGGACTAGCGGGGGCCTGAGTGAGCAGTTCTTC
length: 14; J: TRBJ2-1; size: -; V: TRBV27; D: TRBD1; CDR3: CASSRQGPYNEQFF; DNA: TGTGCCAGCAGTAGACAGGGGCCCTACAATGAGCAGTTCTTC
length: 16; J: TRBJ1-3; size: -; V: TRBV5-1; D: -; CDR3: CASSLAGRDSGNTIYF; DNA: TGCGCCAGCAGCTTGGCCGGCAGGGACTCTGGAAACACCATATATTTT
length: 15; J: TRBJ1-3; size: few; V: TRBV9; D: -; CDR3: CASSYTPGTGNTIYF; DNA: TGTGCCAGCAGCTATACTCCCGGTACTGGAAACACCATATATTTT
length: 17; J: TRBJ2-3; size: -; V: TRBV27; D: TRBD1; CDR3: CASSPGQGAQGADTQYF; DNA: TGTGCCAGCAGCCCGGGACAGGGGGCGCAGGGTGCAGATACGCAGTATTTT
length: 11; J: TRBJ2-1; size: -; V: TRBV5-1; D: -; CDR3: CASSFTDEQFF; DNA: TGCGCCAGCAGCTTTACGGATGAGCAGTTCTTC
length: 13; J: TRBJ1-2; size: -; V: TRBV28; D: TRBD1; CDR3: CASSVQGMYGYTF; DNA: TGTGCCAGCAGCGTACAGGGGATGTATGGCTACACCTTC
length: 15; J: TRBJ1-2; size: -; V: TRBV6-5; D: -; CDR3: CASSYVQENPYGYTF; DNA: TGTGCCAGCAGTTACGTACAGGAGAACCCCTATGGCTACACCTTC
length: 17; J: TRBJ2-7; size: -; V: TRBV2; D: -; CDR3: CASSEGGFRGGSYEQYF; DNA: TGTGCCAGCAGTGAAGGGGGCTTTCGAGGCGGATCCTACGAGCAGTACTTC
length: 15; J: TRBJ1-4; size: -; V: TRBV5-1; D: -; CDR3: CASSDSGASNEKLFF; DNA: TGCGCCAGCAGTGATAGCGGGGCCTCTAATGAAAAACTGTTTTTT
length: 13; J: TRBJ2-7; size: -; V: TRBV2; D: TRBD2; CDR3: CANPTSGTYEQYF; DNA: TGTGCCAACCCGACTAGCGGAACCTACGAGCAGTACTTC
length: 15; J: TRBJ2-7; size: -; V: TRBV29-1; D: TRBD2; CDR3: CSVEDSGGYFYEQYF; DNA: TGCAGCGTTGAAGATTCGGGGGGTTACTTCTACGAGCAGTACTTC
length: 14; J: TRBJ1-4; size: -; V: TRBV9; D: -; CDR3: CASSVGGGWEKLFF; DNA: TGTGCCAGCAGCGTAGGTGGAGGGTGGGAAAAACTGTTTTTT
length: 13; J: TRBJ1-3; size: -; V: TRBV29-1; D: -; CDR3: CSAQTFSGNTIYF; DNA: TGCAGCGCCCAAACATTCTCTGGAAACACCATATATTTT
length: 17; J: TRBJ1-4; size: -; V: TRBV24-1; D: TRBD1; CDR3: CATSDTTGGTTNEKLFF; DNA: TGTGCCACCAGTGACACGACAGGGGGCACAACTAATGAAAAACTGTTTTTT
length: 15; J: TRBJ2-3; size: -; V: TRBV5-1; D: TRBD1; CDR3: CASSQDRGLTDTQYF; DNA: TGCGCCAGCAGCCAGGACAGGGGGCTCACAGATACGCAGTATTTT
length: 18; J: TRBJ2-7; size: once; V: TRBV11-2; D: -; CDR3: CASSLISPWGRGAVEQYF; DNA: TGTGCCAGCAGCTTAATCTCCCCCTGGGGCAGGGGGGCGGTTGAGCAGTACTTC